This T cell receptor beta chain was captured by sequencing in a study of siplizumab effects on memory and regulatory T cells. General study points: Only a minor fraction of alloreactive clones mapped to unstimulated subsets. For mappable alloreactive CD4+ clones, the mean Treg-derived fraction was roughly 70% with siplizumab and approximately 27% in controls. Most proliferating CD4+ or CD8+ clones, roughly 75-96%, had no naive or memory assignment. Apparently more diverse than memory cells, naive T cells also seemed major alloresponse contributors.

Between the trimmed V and J ends, which lost 3 bases and 8 bases, there was a span of 16 bases. Germline V gives CDR1 SGHNT, CDR2 YENEEA. The CDR3 is 15 amino acids. The table lists this clone with a few counts. Its cognate antigen is unknown. The table came from immunoSEQ multiplex PCR; TCRdb's copy has only in-frame clones and leaves some out. The profile shows more than 85,000 clones, 94% of them singletons. Material for sequencing was Tregs sorted from blood. The receptor comes from a human donor in good health. This sequence joins TRBV11-3 and TRBJ1-4; D remains unclear. The CDR3 nucleotides are TGTGCCAGCAGCTTCGGCTCTGTGGGTGTAGAAAAACTGTTTTTT. Translation gives CASSFGSVGVEKLFF.